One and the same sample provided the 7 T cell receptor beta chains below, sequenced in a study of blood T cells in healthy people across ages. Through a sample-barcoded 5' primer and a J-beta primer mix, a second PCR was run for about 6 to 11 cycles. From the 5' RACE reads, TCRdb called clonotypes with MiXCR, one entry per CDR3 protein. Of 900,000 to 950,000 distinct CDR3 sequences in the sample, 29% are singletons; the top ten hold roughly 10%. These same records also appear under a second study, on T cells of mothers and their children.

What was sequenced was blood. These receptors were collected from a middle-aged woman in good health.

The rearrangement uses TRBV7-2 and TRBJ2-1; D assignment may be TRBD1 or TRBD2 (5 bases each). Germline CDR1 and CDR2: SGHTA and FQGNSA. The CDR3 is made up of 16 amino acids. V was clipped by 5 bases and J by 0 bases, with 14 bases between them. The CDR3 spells CASSQRDGTSYNEQFF. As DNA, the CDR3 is TGTGCCAGCAGCCAACGGGACGGAACCTCCTACAATGAGCAGTTCTTC.

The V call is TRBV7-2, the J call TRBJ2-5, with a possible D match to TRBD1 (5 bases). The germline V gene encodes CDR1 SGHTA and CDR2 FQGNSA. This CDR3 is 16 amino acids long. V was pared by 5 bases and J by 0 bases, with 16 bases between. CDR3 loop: CASSQMGQTHQETQYF. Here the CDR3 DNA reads TGTGCCAGCAGCCAAATGGGGCAGACCCACCAAGAGACCCAGTACTTC.

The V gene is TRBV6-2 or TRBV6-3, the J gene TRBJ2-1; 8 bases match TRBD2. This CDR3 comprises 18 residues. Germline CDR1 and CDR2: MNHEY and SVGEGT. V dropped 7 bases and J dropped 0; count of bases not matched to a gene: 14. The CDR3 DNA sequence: TGTGCCAGCATCCCCTGGGCGGGGGGTACGAGCTCCTACAATGAGCAGTTCTTC. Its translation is CASIPWAGGTSSYNEQFF.

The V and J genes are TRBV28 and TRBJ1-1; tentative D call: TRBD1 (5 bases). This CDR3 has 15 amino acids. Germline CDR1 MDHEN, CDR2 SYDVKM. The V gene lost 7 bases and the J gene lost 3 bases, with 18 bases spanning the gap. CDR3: CASIILPGGDTEAFF. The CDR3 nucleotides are TGTGCCAGCATTATACTCCCCGGGGGAGACACTGAAGCTTTCTTT.

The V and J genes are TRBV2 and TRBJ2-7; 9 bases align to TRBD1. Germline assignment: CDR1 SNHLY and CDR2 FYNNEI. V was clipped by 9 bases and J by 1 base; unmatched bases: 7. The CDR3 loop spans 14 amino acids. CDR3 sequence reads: CARQGQGVSYEQYF. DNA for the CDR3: TGTGCCAGACAGGGACAGGGAGTTTCCTACGAGCAGTACTTC.

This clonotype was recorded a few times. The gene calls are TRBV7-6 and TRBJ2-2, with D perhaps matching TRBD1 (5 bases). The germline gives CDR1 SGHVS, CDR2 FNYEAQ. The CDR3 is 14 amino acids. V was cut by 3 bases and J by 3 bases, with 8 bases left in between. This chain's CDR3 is CASSLQGYTGELFF. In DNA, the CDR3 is TGTGCCAGCAGCTTGCAGGGTTACACCGGGGAGCTGTTTTTT.

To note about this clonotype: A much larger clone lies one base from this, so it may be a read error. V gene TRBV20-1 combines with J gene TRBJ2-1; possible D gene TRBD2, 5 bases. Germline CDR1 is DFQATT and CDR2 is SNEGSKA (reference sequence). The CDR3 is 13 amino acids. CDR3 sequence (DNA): TGCAGCGCTTATATGACGGGGAACAATGAGCAGTTCTTC. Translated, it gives CSAYMTGNNEQFF.